This section outlines one T cell receptor (beta chain) sequence together with its context. Its antigen is unidentified. Trimming removed 3 bases from V and 7 bases from J, with 9 bases in between. The length of the CDR3 is 13 residues. The sample comes from a study of T cell repertoires in cytomegalovirus infection. Study-level information: Newly reported HLA-C-restricted and thoroughly characterized HLA-B-restricted CMV epitopes were employed. The study, taken as a whole, reports: The ex vivo response was dominated by HLA-C-restricted CMV-specific TCR beta clonotypes.

Each CDR3 protein gets one entry after TCRdb re-called the reads with MiXCR. The top ten hold roughly 18% of the sample, which has hundreds of thousands of distinct CDR3 sequences, around a third seen once. The rearrangement links TRBV12-3 or TRBV12-4 to TRBJ1-4; D gene unclear. The TCR originated in a human donor in good health (CMV status not recorded). Some clones in this sample may be carry-over from other donors' samples. Sequences were derived from cultured PBMCs, sampled from culture after CMV antigen stimulation. CDR3: CASSFWVGEKLFF. The CDR3 nucleotides are TGTGCCAGCAGTTTCTGGGTCGGTGAAAAACTGTTTTTT.